This T cell receptor (beta chain) is from a study of OX40 agonist ivuxolimab in advanced cancers. Findings of the study overall: Among the nonresponders, some also had low normalized T-cell clonal expansion. Averaging showed that CD8+ T cells had more expanded clones than CD4+ did. Clonal expansion by week 6 occurred in CD4+ and CD8+ blood T cells (at 0.1 to 3.0 mg/kg).

As to this clone: Antigen unknown.

Blood was sampled at baseline, cycle 4 day 1, and cycle 7 day 1. Generated by immunoSEQ multiplex PCR, the TCRdb table keeps only in-frame clones and is missing some. The profile covers 75,000 to 90,000 clones, with roughly nine tenths appearing a single time and more than 0.95% taken by the ten largest. V lost 1 base and J 12 bases, leaving 13 bases between the germline ends. Germline lookup yields CDR1 DFQATT and CDR2 SNEGSKA (reference sequence). This CDR3 spans 11 amino acids. The sequences come from CD4+ or CD8+ T cells sorted from blood, collected in a trial of the OX40 agonist ivuxolimab. The chain employs TRBV20-1 and TRBJ2-7; D possibly corresponds to TRBD1 (6 bases). The receptor was isolated from an adult with an advanced solid tumor such as melanoma, head and neck, liver or kidney cancer. In nucleotides, the CDR3 is TGCAGTGCTAGAGTTACAGGGCGCCGGTACTTC. Translated, it gives CSARVTGRRYF.